Below are 27 T cell receptor beta chains sequenced from a single sample in a study of cytomegalovirus exposure and HLA in healthy donors. 13 Jbeta primers and 60 Vbeta primers were used for the PCR. TCRdb's table, derived via immunoSEQ multiplex PCR, lists solely in-frame clones and lacks some. Of about 130,000 clones detected, around 78% appear once; the ten largest clones hold 20%. Sample: PBMCs. The receptors stem from a man aged 18 to 30 in good health and CMV-seropositive.

This rearrangement joins TRBV5-6 to TRBJ1-1, with D uncertain. The CDR3 has 12 residues. Trimming cost V 0 bases and J 4 bases, with 4 bases left between them. Germline CDR1 and CDR2: SGHDT and YYEEEE. The CDR3 DNA reads TGTGCCAGCAGCTTGGGGGCCACTGAAGCTTTCTTT. Protein product: CASSLGATEAFF. Full variable domain (outside the CDR3, taken from reference TRBV5-6 and TRBJ1-1): DAGVTQSPTHLIKTRGQQVTLRCSPKSGHDTVSWYQQALGQGPQFIFQYYEEEERQRGNFPDRFSGHQFPNYSSELNVNALLLGDSALYLCASSLGATEAFFGQGTRLTVV.

The chain has TRBV28 and TRBJ2-3; TRBD2 matches 7 bases. Germline CDR1 is MDHEN and CDR2 is SYDVKM. This CDR3 contains 15 residues. V trimming: 7 bases; J trimming: 0 bases; junction bases outside the gene matches: 7. CDR3 amino acids: CASTSLAESTDTQYF. The CDR3 DNA sequence: TGTGCCAGCACATCGCTAGCGGAAAGCACAGATACGCAGTATTTT. Combining the CDR3 with reference TRBV28 and TRBJ2-3 gives the whole variable domain DVKVTQSSRYLVKRTGEKVFLECVQDMDHENMFWYRQDPGLGLRLIYFSYDVKMKEKGDIPEGYSVSREKKERFSLILESASTNQTSMYLCASTSLAESTDTQYFGPGTRLTVL.

The chain recombines TRBV4-1 with TRBJ2-2; possibly TRBD1 for D (6 bases). This CDR3 is built from 16 residues. CDR1 and CDR2 from the germline V gene are MGHRA and YSYEKL. The V end lost 8 bases, the J end lost 1 base, and 17 bases lay between the germline ends. CDR3 sequence: CASRQLGQENTGELFF. CDR3 DNA: TGCGCCAGCCGACAGTTGGGACAAGAGAACACCGGGGAGCTGTTTTTT.

The chain employs TRBV19 and TRBJ2-3; a weak D match, TRBD2 (5 bases). Per germline, CDR1 LNHDA and CDR2 SQIVND (reference sequence). Between the trimmed V and J ends, which lost 8 bases and 0 bases, there was a span of 9 bases. CDR3 length: 13 residues. This CDR3 reads CASRTRSTDTQYF. The CDR3 DNA follows: TGTGCCAGTCGAACTAGGAGCACAGATACGCAGTATTTT.

The genes are TRBV5-1 and TRBJ2-7; 10 nucleotides agree with TRBD1. The V segment lost 1 base and the J segment 5 bases; nucleotides outside the gene matches: 6. From germline, CDR1 is SGHRS and CDR2 YFSETQ. The CDR3 extends over 15 amino acids. DNA for the CDR3: TGCGCCAGCAGCTTGCCGGACAGGGGGTTTGACGAGCAGTACTTC. This encodes CASSLPDRGFDEQYF.

This clone was observed a few times. The chain joins TRBV2 to TRBJ2-2, with a tentative D call TRBD2 (7 bases). Trimming pared 5 bases from V and 3 bases from J, leaving 16 bases between. Germline V gene sequence: CDR1 SNHLY, CDR2 FYNNEI. This CDR3 has 16 residues. The DNA of the CDR3 is TGTGCCAGCAGTATGGGGGGAGGGGGGTACACCGGGGAGCTGTTTTTT. Amino acids: CASSMGGGGYTGELFF.

The chain uses TRBV19 and TRBJ2-1; TRBD1 might be the D (5 bases). V was cut by 1 base and J by 3 bases, with 10 bases left in between. In germline, CDR1 is LNHDA, CDR2 SQIVND (reference sequence). The CDR3 is 15 residues long. This CDR3 is CASSIARDIYNEQFF. CDR3 bases: TGTGCCAGTAGTATAGCCAGGGATATCTACAATGAGCAGTTCTTC.

This chain links TRBV27 with TRBJ2-7; 7 nucleotides agree with TRBD2. J was trimmed by 0 bases and V by 5 bases; bases with no gene match: 4. The CDR3 consists of 14 residues. Germline V gene sequence: CDR1 MNHEY, CDR2 SMNVEV (reference sequence). In nucleotides, the CDR3 is TGTGCCAGCAGTCCTCTAGCGGACTCCTACGAGCAGTACTTC. This translates into CASSPLADSYEQYF.

This rearrangement joins TRBV23-1 to TRBJ2-1; D is uncertain. TRBV23-1 is an ORF, and what it does is uncertain. V was clipped by 0 bases and J by 7 bases, with 13 bases between them. The CDR3 has 15 amino acids. CDR3 amino acids: CASSQSQNVSNEQFF. In DNA form, the CDR3 reads TGCGCCAGCAGTCAATCCCAGAACGTGTCGAATGAGCAGTTCTTC.

The genes are TRBV5-4 and TRBJ2-7; 8 bases agree with TRBD1. The V gene end was trimmed by 0 bases and the J gene end by 5 bases; junction bases not matched to a gene: 4. The length of the CDR3 is 14 residues. CDR1 is SGHNT and CDR2 is YYREEE in the germline V gene (reference sequence). Here the CDR3 reads CASSLETQGDEQYF. As DNA, the CDR3 is TGTGCCAGCAGCTTGGAAACACAGGGGGACGAGCAGTACTTC.

The chain uses TRBV7-2 and TRBJ2-1; tentatively, D is TRBD1 (5 bases). V was cut by 4 bases and J by 6 bases, with 13 bases left in between. Looked up from germline, CDR1 is SGHTA and CDR2 is FQGNSA. The CDR3 spans 14 residues. CDR3: CASSSTVKINEQFF. As DNA, the CDR3 is TGTGCCAGCAGCTCGACAGTCAAGATCAATGAGCAGTTCTTC.

The chain carries TRBV2 and TRBJ2-5, with 9 bases fitting TRBD2. The length of the CDR3 is 15 residues. J was trimmed by 1 base and V by 6 bases; bases with no gene match: 6. Looked up from germline, CDR1 is SNHLY and CDR2 is FYNNEI. The CDR3 loop reads CASSSTSGSQETQYF. The CDR3 DNA follows: TGTGCCAGCAGCTCGACTAGCGGTTCCCAAGAGACCCAGTACTTC.

The chain combines TRBV29-1 with TRBJ1-2; TRBD1 aligns across 8 bases. The CDR3 runs 13 residues. V trimming: 1 base; J trimming: 5 bases; junction bases outside the gene matches: 3. CDR1 is SQVTM and CDR2 is ANQGSEA in the germline V gene. The CDR3 DNA sequence: TGCAGCGTTGAAGCCGGACAGGGATATGGCTACACCTTC. Protein: CSVEAGQGYGYTF.

The gene calls are TRBV4-1 and TRBJ1-5; 7 positions agree with TRBD1. Looked up from germline, CDR1 is MGHRA and CDR2 is YSYEKL. The CDR3 extends over 17 amino acids. V was pared by 1 base and J by 0 bases, with 6 bases of the junction left unmatched. CDR3 in DNA: TGCGCCAGCAGCCAAGTTCCGGGACAGTTTAGCAATCAGCCCCAGCATTTT. It translates to CASSQVPGQFSNQPQHF.

The chain links TRBV10-3 to TRBJ1-2; TRBD1 is a possible D gene (6 bases). CDR1 and CDR2 from the germline V gene are ENHRY and SYGVKD. This CDR3 comprises 12 residues. V was trimmed by 7 bases and J by 7 bases, leaving 13 bases between them. CDR3 DNA sequence: TGTGCCATCACCGCCGGGGACACTGGCTACACCTTC. Translated, it gives CAITAGDTGYTF.

V gene TRBV30 combines with J gene TRBJ1-2; D gene ambiguous. This CDR3 comprises 10 residues. From germline, CDR1 is GTSNPN and CDR2 SVGIG (reference sequence). Trimming removed 2 bases from V and 8 bases from J, with 6 bases in between. The CDR3 DNA reads as TGTGCCTGGAGTCGGGAGGGCTACACCTTC. The encoded protein is CAWSREGYTF.

CDR3 sequence (DNA): TGCAGTGCTAGACCACTCTACGAGCAGTACTTC. The encoded protein is CSARPLYEQYF. The chain links TRBV20-1 to TRBJ2-7; D ambiguous. From germline, CDR1 is DFQATT and CDR2 SNEGSKA (reference sequence). CDR3 size: 11 residues. Trimming took off 2 bases at V and 3 bases at J, with 5 bases between the two ends.

The chain recombines TRBV6-1 with TRBJ1-3, with 7 positions matching TRBD1. Germline V CDR1 and CDR2: MNHNS, SASEGT. The J segment lost 4 bases and the V segment lost 7 bases, leaving 4 bases of the junction unmatched. This CDR3 region has 13 residues. The CDR3 DNA reads TGTGCCAGCAAGAGGGGGCCAGGAAACACCATATATTTT. This gives the protein CASKRGPGNTIYF.

V is TRBV4-1 and J is TRBJ1-1; no firm D call. V lost 2 bases and J lost 3, with 13 bases in between. This CDR3 is 15 amino acids long. From germline, CDR1 is MGHRA and CDR2 YSYEKL. CDR3 nucleotides: TGCGCCAGCAGCCAAACTAGGAGAAGGGACACTGAAGCTTTCTTT. Translating it yields CASSQTRRRDTEAFF.

This sequence joins TRBV19 and TRBJ1-5; the D is unclear. Germline V gene data show CDR1 as LNHDA and CDR2 as SQIVND (reference sequence). V was pared by 4 bases and J by 3 bases, with 7 bases between. CDR3 length equals 13 residues. This chain's CDR3 is CASSTTPNQPQHF. CDR3 nucleotide sequence: TGTGCCAGTAGTACTACTCCCAATCAGCCCCAGCATTTT. Full variable domain (outside the CDR3, taken from reference TRBV19 and TRBJ1-5): DGGITQSPKYLFRKEGQNVTLSCEQNLNHDAMYWYRQDPGQGLRLIYYSQIVNDFQKGDIAEGYSVSREKKESFPLTVTSAQKNPTAFYLCASSTTPNQPQHFGDGTRLSIL.

This clone was recorded once. The gene calls are TRBV4-1 and TRBJ2-3, with D perhaps TRBD1 (6 bases). Germline lookup yields CDR1 MGHRA and CDR2 YSYEKL. The V end lost 4 bases, the J end lost 1 base, and 15 bases lay between the germline ends. This CDR3 region has 16 residues. The CDR3 loop is CASSPDPGQGTDTQYF. CDR3 in DNA: TGCGCCAGCAGCCCGGACCCGGGACAAGGCACAGATACGCAGTATTTT.

The rearrangement links TRBV6-1 to TRBJ1-6, with D uncertain. The length of the CDR3 is 15 residues. The V gene lost 8 bases and the J gene lost 4 bases, with 15 bases spanning the gap. The V gene's germline CDR1 is MNHNS and CDR2 SASEGT. The CDR3 DNA sequence: TGTGCCAGCGCCTCCTCACAGATTTATAATTCACCCCTCCACTTT. Its translation is CASASSQIYNSPLHF.

The rearrangement joins TRBV6-5 to TRBJ1-6; TRBD1 matches at 9 bases. CDR1 and CDR2 (germline): MNHEY, SVGAGI. This CDR3 is built from 15 residues. Trimming cost V 2 bases and J 9 bases; bases outside gene matches: 5. The CDR3: CASSYTGQGSSPLHF. CDR3 in DNA: TGTGCCAGCAGTTACACGGGACAGGGTAGTTCACCCCTCCACTTT.

This rearrangement joins TRBV11-2 to TRBJ2-1; 8 bases map to TRBD2. This CDR3 has 16 amino acids. V gave up 7 bases and J gave up 4 bases; unmatched junction bases: 12. Germline V gene data show CDR1 as SGHAT and CDR2 as FQNNGV. The chain's CDR3 is CASTAILSGAYNEQFF. The CDR3 coding sequence is TGTGCCAGCACCGCAATACTTAGCGGGGCATACAATGAGCAGTTCTTC. Full variable domain (remainder filled in from reference TRBV11-2 and TRBJ2-1): EAGVAQSPRYKIIEKRQSVAFWCNPISGHATLYWYQQILGQGPKLLIQFQNNGVVDDSQLPKDRFSAERLKGVDSTLKIQPAKLEDSAVYLCASTAILSGAYNEQFFGPGTRLTVL.

The chain joins TRBV7-8 to TRBJ2-3; 11 bases match TRBD2. This CDR3 has 18 amino acids. Trimming took 2 bases from V and 0 from J; bases not matched to a gene: 7. Germline CDR1 is SGHVS and CDR2 is FQNEAQ. The CDR3 region has the DNA TGTGCCAGCAGCTTAAGGTCTAGCGGGGGGCCTAGCACAGATACGCAGTATTTT. Translation: CASSLRSSGGPSTDTQYF.

This clone showed up just a few times. V usage is TRBV7-2 and J usage is TRBJ1-3; D perhaps matches TRBD1 (6 bases). The germline V gene has CDR1 SGHTA and CDR2 FQGNSA. The CDR3 covers 17 residues. The germline V and J ends were trimmed by 5 bases and 0 bases, with 17 bases remaining between them. The CDR3 here is CASSPQTTGGSGNTIYF. The CDR3 DNA is TGTGCCAGCAGCCCACAAACGACAGGTGGCTCTGGAAACACCATATATTTT. Based on the CDR3 plus reference TRBV7-2 and TRBJ1-3, the full variable domain is GAGVSQSPSNKVTEKGKDVELRCDPISGHTALYWYRQSLGQGLEFLIYFQGNSAPDKSGLPSDRFSAERTGGSVSTLTIQRTQQEDSAVYLCASSPQTTGGSGNTIYFGEGSWLTVV.

This chain joins TRBV28 and TRBJ2-7; tentatively, D is TRBD2 (5 bases). Germline loops: CDR1 MDHEN, CDR2 SYDVKM. The CDR3 is 14 amino acids. V was trimmed by 3 bases and J by 3 bases, leaving 12 bases between them. CDR3 in amino acids: CASSFGGGNYEQYF. CDR3 coding DNA: TGTGCCAGCAGTTTTGGAGGAGGTAACTACGAGCAGTACTTC.